A single sample is the source of the 21 T cell receptor beta chains below, sequenced in a study of response to subunit inactivated influenza vaccine. TCRdb analysed the RT-PCR reads with MiXCR anew, one entry per CDR3 protein. The top ten clones hold 9.5% to 13% of a sample with under 850,000 distinct CDR3 sequences, about 18% of them seen once. The source material was PBMCs from blood, sampled roughly 5 days after vaccination. Source of these receptors: a man in his fifties or sixties who received an inactivated influenza vaccine.

The V call is TRBV24-1, the J call TRBJ2-3, with D tentatively TRBD2 (5 bases). The CDR3 runs to 15 residues. Germline CDR1 KGHDR, CDR2 SFDVKD. Trimming took 3 bases from V and 2 from J, leaving 11 bases between them. For the CDR3, the DNA is TGTGCCACCAGTGATATCCGGGAAGACACAGATACGCAGTATTTT. Translation: CATSDIREDTDTQYF.

This clonotype occurred a few times. The chain couples TRBV4-2 to TRBJ1-4; the D gene is possibly TRBD1 (5 bases). In germline, CDR1 is LGHNA, CDR2 YNFKEQ. V shed 3 bases and J shed 6 bases, with 14 bases lying between them. There are 15 residues in the CDR3. In DNA form, the CDR3 reads TGTGCCAGCAGCCATGTGGGCAGGGAGGATGAAAAACTGTTTTTT. Protein: CASSHVGREDEKLFF.

J is TRBJ2-7 and V is TRBV27, with D unresolved. Trimming took off 5 bases at V and 4 bases at J, with 15 bases between the two ends. The CDR3 is 14 amino acids. The germline V gene encodes CDR1 MNHEY and CDR2 SMNVEV (reference sequence). The CDR3 nucleotides read TGTGCCAGCAGTCTCCTGACAACTCCTTACGAGCAGTACTTC. Protein sequence: CASSLLTTPYEQYF.

The chain joins TRBV7-2 to TRBJ2-7; perhaps TRBD2 as D (5 bases). CDR1 and CDR2 (germline): SGHTA, FQGNSA. The CDR3 consists of 13 residues. Trimming left V 4 bases short and J 5 bases short, with 12 bases between. The CDR3 sequence is CASSSSRRHEQYF. CDR3 in DNA: TGTGCCAGCAGCTCCTCCAGGAGGCACGAGCAGTACTTC.

In its sample, this clonotype was seen a few times. As DNA, the CDR3 is TGTGCCATTGGGACTAGCGGGAGGGCCCGCACCGGGGAGCTGTTTTTT. This gives the protein CAIGTSGRARTGELFF. The chain links TRBV3-1 to TRBJ2-2, with TRBD2 matching 16 bases. Germline-derived CDR1 and CDR2 are LGHDT and YNNKEL (reference sequence). The J segment lost 4 bases and the V segment lost 10 bases, leaving 6 bases of the junction unmatched. CDR3 size: 16 residues.

This chain links TRBV12-3 or TRBV12-4 with TRBJ2-7; D unresolved. This CDR3 contains 16 residues. Between the trimmed V and J ends, which lost 8 bases and 2 bases, there was a span of 22 bases. The CDR3 sequence is CASATYWPKKTYEQYF. The CDR3 nucleotides read TGTGCCAGCGCTACGTATTGGCCTAAGAAAACCTACGAGCAGTACTTC.

This clonotype was detected many times. The chain links TRBV10-3 to TRBJ2-2; D remains ambiguous. V shed 7 bases and J shed 4 bases, with 10 bases lying between them. The CDR3 is 13 residues long. Germline values: CDR1 ENHRY, CDR2 SYGVKD. This CDR3 is CAINPRSTGELFF. The CDR3 nucleotides are TGTGCCATCAACCCTAGAAGCACCGGGGAGCTGTTTTTT.

This clonotype was recorded a few times. DNA of the CDR3: TGTGCCAGCAGCTTAGGACTATCATGGGCAGATACGCAGTATTTT. As protein: CASSLGLSWADTQYF. The rearrangement links TRBV7-3 to TRBJ2-3, with a weak D call TRBD2 (6 bases). The V gene's germline CDR1 is SGHTA and CDR2 FQGTGA. V shed 2 bases and J shed 4 bases, with 13 bases lying between them. This CDR3 is built from 15 residues.

The sample holds many counts of this clonotype. The chain links TRBV12-3 or TRBV12-4 to TRBJ2-7; 13 positions agree with TRBD2. The CDR3 runs to 14 residues. J gave up 7 bases and V 5 bases, and 5 bases lay outside the gene matches. The CDR3 loop is CASSTSGGAEEQYF. Written as DNA, the CDR3 is TGTGCCAGCAGTACTAGCGGGGGGGCCGAGGAGCAGTACTTC.

The CDR3 coding sequence is TGTGCCAACCAACAGGGTCTTAGATGTGGTGAGCAGTACTTC. It specifies CANQQGLRCGEQYF. The chain employs TRBV3-1 and TRBJ2-7; tentative D call: TRBD1 (6 bases). Trimming pared 10 bases from V and 7 bases from J, leaving 23 bases between. CDR1 and CDR2 from the germline V gene are LGHDT and YNNKEL (reference sequence). This CDR3 spans 14 amino acids.

The chain combines TRBV6-1 with TRBJ2-1; the D gene is possibly TRBD2 (6 bases). Trimming left V 5 bases short and J 6 bases short, with 26 bases between. The CDR3 loop spans 18 amino acids. Germline CDR1 MNHNS, CDR2 SASEGT. CDR3 loop: CASSTSVIRERFFNEQFF. DNA for the CDR3: TGTGCCAGCAGTACCTCCGTTATCCGGGAGAGGTTTTTCAATGAGCAGTTCTTC.

The chain joins TRBV27 to TRBJ1-1; 9 bases fit TRBD1. The CDR3 sequence is 13 residues long. Germline trimming cut 3 bases from V and 10 bases from J; bases unmatched to any gene: 6. CDR1 MNHEY and CDR2 SMNVEV come from the germline V gene (reference sequence). CDR3 protein: CASSFTGGDGAFF. CDR3 DNA: TGTGCCAGCAGTTTCACAGGGGGCGATGGAGCTTTCTTT.

This clonotype was seen a handful of times. The chain links TRBV28 to TRBJ2-7; D might be TRBD1 (5 bases). Between the trimmed V and J ends, which lost 1 base and 5 bases, there was a span of 12 bases. The CDR3 is 14 residues long. Germline CDR1 MDHEN, CDR2 SYDVKM. The CDR3 DNA reads TGTGCCAGCAGTTTATTGATAGGGGCGGACGAGCAGTACTTC. This translates into CASSLLIGADEQYF.

There are a few counts of this clonotype. The J gene is TRBJ2-1, the V gene TRBV20-1; 9 bases agree with TRBD1. The CDR3 totals 14 residues. CDR1 is DFQATT and CDR2 is SNEGSKA in the germline V gene (reference sequence). V shed 2 bases and J 6 bases; nucleotides not matched to a gene: 5. The CDR3, as DNA: TGCAGTGCTAGAAGACAGGGGGGCACCAATGAGCAGTTCTTC. It yields the protein CSARRQGGTNEQFF.

About this clonotype: A much larger clone lies one base from this, so it may be a read error. This rearrangement joins TRBV5-1 to TRBJ2-1, with 10 bases lining up with TRBD1. This CDR3 has 13 residues. The germline V gene has CDR1 SGHRS and CDR2 YFSETQ. The CDR3 spells CASSQDRGNEQLF. The CDR3 DNA is TGCGCCAGCAGCCAGGACAGGGGGAATGAGCAGCTCTTC.

V and J are TRBV30 and TRBJ2-7; TRBD1 matches at 7 bases. CDR1 and CDR2 from the germline V gene are GTSNPN and SVGIG (reference sequence). This CDR3 has 12 amino acids. V shed 7 bases and J 2 bases; nucleotides not matched to a gene: 5. For the CDR3, the DNA is TGTGCCTTCTCCGACAGGGCCTACGAGCAGTACTTC. The encoded protein is CAFSDRAYEQYF.

This clonotype was detected ten times or more. The chain couples TRBV12-3 or TRBV12-4 to TRBJ1-2, with D unresolved. The CDR3 sequence is 12 residues long. With 3 bases removed from V and 6 bases from J, the gap between germline ends came to 8 bases. CDR3 amino acids: CASSLAPDGYTF. CDR3 sequence (DNA): TGTGCCAGCAGTTTGGCACCCGATGGCTACACCTTC.

The V and J genes are TRBV11-2 and TRBJ2-1; TRBD1 might be the D (5 bases). Trimming took 1 base from V and 6 from J, leaving 13 bases between them. CDR3 size: 15 residues. Germline CDR1 SGHAT, CDR2 FQNNGV. The CDR3 DNA is TGTGCCAGCAGCTTAGGTCAGGGTAAGGGCAATGAGCAGTTCTTC. Translating gives CASSLGQGKGNEQFF.

This clonotype was observed a handful of times. The chain couples TRBV10-2 to TRBJ1-6, with TRBD1 matching 7 bases. Germline CDR1 WSHSY, CDR2 SAAADI. The CDR3 consists of 15 residues. The V segment lost 0 bases and the J segment 8 bases; nucleotides outside the gene matches: 4. CDR3 loop: CASSESGGGYSPLHF. The CDR3 DNA is TGCGCCAGCAGTGAGTCGGGAGGGGGCTATTCACCCCTCCACTTT.

This clonotype was observed many times. The chain links TRBV10-3 to TRBJ2-3; no reliable D call. Trimming removed 0 bases from V and 2 bases from J, with 12 bases in between. This CDR3 region has 16 residues. Germline CDR1 and CDR2: ENHRY and SYGVKD. CDR3 residues: CAISESIQADTDTQYF. The CDR3 nucleotides read TGTGCCATCAGTGAGTCGATTCAGGCTGACACAGATACGCAGTATTTT.

This clonotype has more than one count but fewer than ten. At one boundary the junction diverges from the germline segment, which might be a read error. The J gene is TRBJ1-6, the V gene TRBV7-2, with unresolved D. This CDR3 has 12 amino acids. Per germline, CDR1 SGHTA and CDR2 FQGNSA. As DNA, the CDR3 is TGTGCCAGCAGCTCCTCTAATTCACCCCTCCACTTT. This codes for CASSSSNSPLHF.